This entry lists 3 T cell receptor beta chains sequenced from one sample in a study of cytomegalovirus exposure and HLA in healthy donors. Primers for the PCR totalled 60 Vbeta and 13 Jbeta. Assay used: immunoSEQ multiplex PCR; TCRdb lists only in-frame clones, some missing. There are about 130,000 clones in the sample; about 82% occur only once, and about 1.2% lies in the top ten. Sequencing was performed on PBMCs. Receptors originate from a boy aged 5 to 17 in good health and CMV-seronegative.

CDR3 sequence: CSVIMGGNEQFF. The CDR3 bases are TGCAGCGTCATTATGGGGGGCAATGAGCAGTTCTTC. The J gene is TRBJ2-1, the V gene TRBV29-1, with D possibly being TRBD2 (6 bases). The CDR3 consists of 12 residues. The ends were cut back, 6 bases at V and 6 bases at J, with 12 bases in the middle. Germline values: CDR1 SQVTM, CDR2 ANQGSEA.

The V gene is TRBV7-2, the J gene TRBJ2-1; 7 nucleotides line up with TRBD2. This CDR3 has 15 residues. With 5 bases clipped from V and 3 bases from J, the junction kept 7 bases outside the gene matches. Per the germline V gene, CDR1 is SGHTA and CDR2 is FQGNSA. The CDR3 DNA sequence: TGTGCCAGCAGCCCCGGCCTAGCGGTCTACAATGAGCAGTTCTTC. Residues: CASSPGLAVYNEQFF.

The genes are TRBV7-2 and TRBJ2-1; D unresolved. Germline CDR1 reads SGHTA; CDR2 reads FQGNSA. The V end was cut by 3 bases, the J end by 0 bases, with 6 bases between. This CDR3 is 14 amino acids long. The CDR3 DNA reads TGTGCCAGCAGCTTCGAGTTCTCCTACAATGAGCAGTTCTTC. This sequence encodes CASSFEFSYNEQFF.